The next 23 T cell receptor beta chains were all read from a single sample in a study of OX40 agonist ivuxolimab in advanced cancers. The protocol was immunoSEQ multiplex PCR, while the TCRdb copy is restricted to in-frame clones and leaves out a portion. The sample lists some 140,000 clones; more than 85% were seen once. This specimen consisted of CD4+ or CD8+ T cells sorted from blood, obtained in a trial of the OX40 agonist ivuxolimab. Receptors were obtained from an adult with an advanced solid tumor such as melanoma, head and neck, liver or kidney cancer.

The chain couples TRBV5-4 to TRBJ2-3, with 7 bases fitting TRBD2. This CDR3 comprises 16 residues. The V segment lost 1 base and the J segment 2 bases; nucleotides outside the gene matches: 7. From germline, CDR1 is SGHNT and CDR2 YYREEE (reference sequence). As DNA, the CDR3 is TGTGCCAGCAGCTTGAGTAGTCGGGGGGACACAGATACGCAGTATTTT. Protein: CASSLSSRGDTDTQYF.

The gene calls are TRBV7-3 and TRBJ2-7, with unresolved D. The CDR3 is 12 amino acids. V was clipped by 5 bases and J by 3 bases, with 8 bases between them. CDR1 is SGHTA, CDR2 FQGTGA, per germline. The CDR3 nucleotides are TGTGCCAGCAGCCCAAACGGCTACGAGCAGTACTTC. It translates to CASSPNGYEQYF.

The chain uses TRBV18 and TRBJ2-7, with 10 positions matching TRBD1. CDR1 is KGHSH and CDR2 is LQKENI in the germline V gene. The CDR3 contains 14 residues. J lost 4 bases, V lost 1 base, and 1 base had no gene match. Here the CDR3 reads CASSPRTGGYEQYF. As DNA, the CDR3 is TGTGCCAGCTCACCACGGACAGGGGGTTACGAGCAGTACTTC.

This chain joins TRBV29-1 and TRBJ2-7; D uncertain. CDR3 length: 15 residues. Trimming took off 6 bases at V and 6 bases at J, with 24 bases between the two ends. The germline gives CDR1 SQVTM, CDR2 ANQGSEA. CDR3 residues: CSVAQGPHIPFEQYF. The CDR3 region has the DNA TGCAGCGTCGCTCAAGGTCCTCACATCCCATTCGAGCAGTACTTC.

This clone has just one count. The chain is built from TRBV6-6 and TRBJ1-5, with D possibly matching TRBD1 (6 bases). The CDR3 contains 15 residues. Germline V gene sequence: CDR1 MNHNY, CDR2 SVGAGI (reference sequence). Trimming cost V 5 bases and J 7 bases, with 18 bases left between them. The CDR3 DNA reads TGTGCCAGCAGTGAGCGTCAGGGGAGAATCCAGCCCCAGCATTTT. Translating it yields CASSERQGRIQPQHF.

V usage is TRBV7-2 and J usage is TRBJ1-3; tentative D call: TRBD1 (5 bases). This CDR3 is built from 16 residues. V gave up 4 bases and J gave up 0 bases, with 13 bases separating them. The germline CDR1 and CDR2 sequences are SGHTA and FQGNSA. The CDR3: CASSSHATDSGNTIYF. In nucleotides, the CDR3 is TGTGCCAGCAGCTCCCACGCGACAGACTCTGGAAACACCATATATTTT.

This chain uses TRBV7-9 with TRBJ2-7; D is possibly TRBD1 (9 bases). The CDR3 spans 17 residues. Trimming removed 7 bases from V and 1 base from J, with 23 bases in between. The germline V gene encodes CDR1 SEHNR and CDR2 FQNEAQ (reference sequence). Here the CDR3 DNA reads TGTGCCAGCACGGGACAGGGTAAGAGCGGGGGTTCCTACGAGCAGTACTTC. Its translation: CASTGQGKSGGSYEQYF. Supplemented by reference TRBV7-9 and TRBJ2-7, the full variable domain reads DTGVSQNPRHKITKRGQNVTFRCDPISEHNRLYWYRQTLGQGPEFLTYFQNEAQLEKSRLLSDRFSAERPKGSFSTLEIQRTEQGDSAMYLCASTGQGKSGGSYEQYFGPGTRLTVT.

The rearrangement uses TRBV7-2 and TRBJ2-7; TRBD2 aligns across 12 bases. With V trimmed by 5 bases and J by 2 bases, 7 bases remained unmatched. This CDR3 has 16 amino acids. The germline V gene encodes CDR1 SGHTA and CDR2 FQGNSA. This chain's CDR3 is CASSPFRLAGAYEQYF. CDR3 nucleotides: TGTGCCAGCAGCCCATTCCGACTAGCGGGAGCCTACGAGCAGTACTTC.

The chain recombines TRBV4-2 with TRBJ2-1; D not resolved. The length of the CDR3 is 15 residues. Trimming cost V 8 bases and J 0 bases, with 14 bases left between them. Germline V gene sequence: CDR1 LGHNA, CDR2 YNFKEQ. CDR3 protein: CASSADGNSYNEQFF. As DNA, the CDR3 is TGTGCCAGCTCCGCCGACGGCAACTCCTACAATGAGCAGTTCTTC.

The rearrangement uses TRBV5-1 and TRBJ2-7; 8 bases match TRBD1. The CDR3 length is 14 residues. Germline assignment: CDR1 SGHRS and CDR2 YFSETQ. With V trimmed by 2 bases and J by 3 bases, 4 bases remained unmatched. The CDR3 region has the DNA TGCGCCAGCAGCTTCGGGACAGGAGACTACGAGCAGTACTTC. It translates to CASSFGTGDYEQYF.

The V and J genes are TRBV11-2 and TRBJ1-2, with D unclear. The CDR3 totals 14 residues. Germline lookup yields CDR1 SGHAT and CDR2 FQNNGV. The V end was cut by 2 bases, the J end by 4 bases, with 11 bases between. CDR3 in amino acids: CASSLPGLSYGYTF. The CDR3 DNA is TGTGCCAGCAGCTTACCCGGATTGAGCTATGGCTACACCTTC.

V usage is TRBV6-5 and J usage is TRBJ2-5, with a weak D call TRBD2 (6 bases). The germline V gene encodes CDR1 MNHEY and CDR2 SVGAGI. This CDR3 has 13 residues. Deletions cut 7 bases from V and 5 bases from J, with 14 bases between. The CDR3 DNA sequence: TGTGCCAGCACCCCGGAGGGTAGGGAGACCCAGTACTTC. This gives the protein CASTPEGRETQYF.

To note about this clone: Germline is not matched at one junction end, which may reflect a read error. The rearrangement joins TRBV9 to TRBJ2-3; no clear D. The CDR3 loop spans 13 amino acids. Per germline, CDR1 SGDLS and CDR2 YYNGEE. The CDR3 DNA is TGTGCCAGCAGCGCGCTAGGCACGGATACGCAGTATTTT. It translates to CASSALGTDTQYF.

For this clone: Other DNA sequences in the same sample also yield this CDR3. The chain uses TRBV9 and TRBJ1-1; D ambiguous. The CDR3 loop spans 13 amino acids. V lost 0 bases and J 1 base, leaving 4 bases between the germline ends. Per germline, CDR1 SGDLS and CDR2 YYNGEE. The chain's CDR3 is CASSVEGNTEAFF. As DNA, the CDR3 is TGTGCCAGCAGCGTAGAAGGGAACACTGAAGCTTTCTTT.

The chain couples TRBV7-3 to TRBJ2-1; 12 bases line up with TRBD2. The CDR3 has 18 residues. Germline CDR1 SGHTA, CDR2 FQGTGA. Trimming at V came to 2 bases and at J to 4 bases, leaving 9 bases not matched to a gene. The CDR3 loop is CASSLRGGLAGLYNEQFF. CDR3 DNA sequence: TGTGCCAGCAGCTTACGAGGTGGACTAGCGGGGCTTTACAATGAGCAGTTCTTC.

Details on this clone: One end of the junction does not line up with germline, which may come from a read error. The chain employs TRBV7-7 and TRBJ1-4; D ambiguous. The CDR3 extends over 13 amino acids. Germline CDR1 is SSHAT and CDR2 is FNYEAQ (reference sequence). The CDR3 DNA is TGTGCTAGCAGCTTAGCCAGGAATGAAAAACTGTTTTTT. Translation: CASSLARNEKLFF.

This clone occurred a few times. An end of the junction differs from the germline gene, which may be a read error. J is TRBJ2-7 and V is TRBV7-9, with D possibly TRBD1 on 6 matching bases. CDR3 length equals 11 residues. Germline-derived CDR1 and CDR2 are SEHNR and FQNEAQ (reference sequence). Here the CDR3 DNA reads TGTGCCAGCAGCTTAGGGACAGTCGCAGACTTC. It encodes CASSLGTVADF.

V and J are TRBV18 and TRBJ2-3, with D tentatively TRBD2 (5 bases). This CDR3 is 11 amino acids long. The germline V and J ends were trimmed by 10 bases and 8 bases, with 13 bases remaining between them. Germline lookup yields CDR1 KGHSH and CDR2 LQKENI. CDR3 region: CATRFAGTQYF. In DNA form, the CDR3 reads TGTGCCACCCGGTTTGCGGGTACGCAGTATTTT.

This clone was counted a single time. The chain recombines TRBV27 with TRBJ2-5; the match to TRBD1 covers 11 bases. J gave up 4 bases and V 7 bases, and 5 bases lay outside the gene matches. Germline V gene lookup returns CDR1 MNHEY and CDR2 SMNVEV (reference sequence). This CDR3 spans 14 amino acids. In DNA, the CDR3 is TGTGCCAGCAAGGTCGGGACAGGGGGAGAGACCCAGTACTTC. Its protein is CASKVGTGGETQYF.

The V and J genes are TRBV20-1 and TRBJ1-2, with D unclear. V was trimmed by 3 bases and J by 3 bases, leaving 5 bases between them. Germline V gives CDR1 DFQATT, CDR2 SNEGSKA (reference sequence). The CDR3 sequence is 11 residues long. CDR3 in DNA: TGCAGTGCTAGTTGGGACTATGGCTACACCTTC. Translation gives CSASWDYGYTF.

The chain links TRBV6-6 to TRBJ1-6; 8 positions agree with TRBD1. The CDR3 has 13 residues. Germline values: CDR1 MNHNY, CDR2 SVGAGI (reference sequence). With 6 bases clipped from V and 10 bases from J, the junction kept 5 bases outside the gene matches. The CDR3 DNA is TGTGCCAGCAGCGGACAGGGAAGATCACCCCTCCACTTT. It codes for CASSGQGRSPLHF.

This chain joins TRBV6-1 and TRBJ1-2; a possible D gene is TRBD1 (5 bases). Germline V lookup: CDR1 MNHNS, CDR2 SASEGT. The CDR3 covers 14 residues. V was cut by 2 bases and J by 4 bases, with 11 bases left in between. CDR3 residues: CASSEQGWSYGYTF. The CDR3 bases are TGTGCCAGCAGTGAACAGGGATGGAGCTATGGCTACACCTTC.

The chain employs TRBV29-1 and TRBJ1-1; D perhaps matches TRBD1 (5 bases). The CDR3 loop spans 14 amino acids. Germline loops: CDR1 SQVTM, CDR2 ANQGSEA. V dropped 2 bases and J dropped 4 bases, with 14 bases sitting between them. The CDR3 reads CSVERVLGGTEAFF. The CDR3 DNA follows: TGCAGCGTTGAAAGGGTTTTGGGGGGCACTGAAGCTTTCTTT.